The 31 T cell receptor beta chains below come from one sample, sequenced in a study of CD8 T cells in Susac syndrome. With random hexamers, reverse transcription was performed on about 0.5 to 1 ug of RNA. TCRdb recomputed calls from the immunoSEQ multiplex PCR reads with MiXCR, one row per CDR3 protein. The table includes a few hundred thousand distinct CDR3 sequences, around 90% detected once. The sequenced sample was CD8+ T cells from PBMCs. The origin of the receptors is a human donor with multiple sclerosis.

The chain is built from TRBV9 and TRBJ2-2; D remains unclear. The CDR3 sequence is 16 residues long. The germline gives CDR1 SGDLS, CDR2 YYNGEE. Trimming left V 4 bases short and J 0 bases short, with 13 bases between. CDR3 bases: TGTGCCAGCAGCCCGTTTAGCTATACGAACACCGGGGAGCTGTTTTTT. Protein: CASSPFSYTNTGELFF. Using reference TRBV9 and TRBJ2-2 for the parts outside the CDR3, the full variable domain is DSGVTQTPKHLITATGQRVTLRCSPRSGDLSVYWYQQSLDQGLQFLIQYYNGEERAKGNILERFSAQQFPDLHSELNLSSLELGDSALYFCASSPFSYTNTGELFFGEGSRLTVL.

The chain combines TRBV5-1 with TRBJ2-7; D is possibly TRBD2 (6 bases). This CDR3 comprises 13 residues. V lost 9 bases and J 6 bases, leaving 19 bases between the germline ends. CDR1 SGHRS and CDR2 YFSETQ come from the germline V gene. The DNA of the CDR3 is TGCGCCACCGGGGACTTTCCGGCTGGCGAGCAGTACTTC. Encoded protein: CATGDFPAGEQYF.

The V gene is TRBV7-8, the J gene TRBJ2-7; no clear D gene. The CDR3 contains 14 residues. Trimming cost V 7 bases and J 7 bases, with 20 bases left between them. The germline gives CDR1 SGHVS, CDR2 FQNEAQ. In DNA form, the CDR3 reads TGTGCCAGCACCCCCGAATCCCCCCTGGGTGAGCAGTACTTC. Translating gives CASTPESPLGEQYF.

This chain joins TRBV2 and TRBJ1-1; the D is unclear. This CDR3 is 14 amino acids long. Trimming shortened V by 2 bases and J by 5 bases, and 12 bases separated the two germline ends. Germline V gives CDR1 SNHLY, CDR2 FYNNEI. CDR3 nucleotide sequence: TGTGCCAGCAGTGAATCGCGGGGAGAAACTGAAGCTTTCTTT. Encoded protein: CASSESRGETEAFF.

The genes are TRBV6-1 and TRBJ1-1, with D unresolved. CDR1 is MNHNS and CDR2 is SASEGT in the germline V gene. CDR3 length equals 13 residues. Trimming stripped 3 bases from V and 5 bases from J, with 10 bases between. DNA for the CDR3: TGTGCCAGCAGTGAGGTGGGCTCTACTGAAGCTTTCTTT. Translated: CASSEVGSTEAFF.

The V call is TRBV2, the J call TRBJ2-6; D ambiguous. Germline CDR1 and CDR2: SNHLY and FYNNEI. V was shortened by 4 bases and J by 3 bases, with 4 bases between the two germline ends. This CDR3 region has 13 residues. The CDR3: CASSGDGANVLTF. The CDR3 coding sequence is TGTGCCAGCAGTGGGGATGGGGCCAACGTCCTGACTTTC.

The J gene is TRBJ1-3, the V gene TRBV19; D is ambiguous. Germline values: CDR1 LNHDA, CDR2 SQIVND (reference sequence). The CDR3 spans 15 residues. Trimming stripped 5 bases from V and 0 bases from J, with 11 bases between. In DNA, the CDR3 is TGTGCCAGTAGTGCGGACCTCCTCTCTGGAAACACCATATATTTT. Translated: CASSADLLSGNTIYF.

The chain carries TRBV7-8 and TRBJ2-7; TRBD2 matches 7 bases. Trimming cost V 4 bases and J 4 bases; bases outside gene matches: 10. The CDR3 contains 15 residues. Germline CDR1 and CDR2: SGHVS and FQNEAQ. The DNA for the CDR3 is TGTGCCAGCAGCTCAAGATCGACTAGCCCATACGAGCAGTACTTC. Its translation is CASSSRSTSPYEQYF.

The J gene is TRBJ1-1, the V gene TRBV7-2, with a tentative D call TRBD1 (6 bases). Germline values: CDR1 SGHTA, CDR2 FQGNSA. The V end was cut by 3 bases, the J end by 1 base, with 9 bases between. The CDR3 has 14 residues. DNA for the CDR3: TGTGCCAGCAGCTTTGCGACAGGGAACACTGAAGCTTTCTTT. Amino acids: CASSFATGNTEAFF.

This clonotype came up once. This sequence joins TRBV6-1 and TRBJ1-3; D is perhaps TRBD1 (6 bases). Per the germline V gene, CDR1 is MNHNS and CDR2 is SASEGT. The CDR3 has 20 amino acids. V shed 6 bases and J shed 0 bases, with 27 bases lying between them. CDR3: CASSLDRLPTKDSSGNTIYF. The CDR3 bases are TGTGCCAGCAGCCTTGACAGGTTGCCTACCAAAGACAGCTCTGGAAACACCATATATTTT.

The chain combines TRBV9 with TRBJ2-1, with TRBD2 matching over 7 bases. V shed 0 bases, J shed 8 bases, and the junction held 5 bases outside the gene matches. The CDR3 loop spans 14 amino acids. Germline V CDR1 and CDR2: SGDLS, YYNGEE. CDR3 bases: TGTGCCAGCAGCGTAGGTGGGAGGGTGGATGAGCAGTTCTTC. This gives the protein CASSVGGRVDEQFF.

The J gene is TRBJ2-7, the V gene TRBV3-1; D might be TRBD2 (5 bases). V was clipped by 4 bases and J by 3 bases, with 7 bases between them. There are 12 residues in the CDR3. The V gene's germline CDR1 is LGHDT and CDR2 YNNKEL (reference sequence). The CDR3 bases are TGTGCCAGCAGCCCAGAGGGCTACGAGCAGTACTTC. Amino acid sequence: CASSPEGYEQYF.

The chain combines TRBV20-1 with TRBJ2-7; D remains unclear. Germline V gene lookup returns CDR1 DFQATT and CDR2 SNEGSKA (reference sequence). The CDR3 contains 11 residues. V lost 0 bases to trimming and J lost 6 bases, with 6 bases between them. The CDR3 nucleotides are TGCAGTGCTAGAGATATCCTCGAGCAGTACTTC. Translation: CSARDILEQYF.

The chain uses TRBV5-6 and TRBJ2-7, with 9 bases lining up with TRBD1. CDR1 is SGHDT, CDR2 YYEEEE, per germline. The V and J ends lost 3 bases and 5 bases, in that order; junction bases with no gene match: 6. The CDR3 extends over 14 amino acids. The CDR3 nucleotides are TGTGCCAGCAGCTGGACAGGGGCGAGGAACGAGCAGTACTTC. It specifies CASSWTGARNEQYF.

This chain links TRBV12-3 or TRBV12-4 with TRBJ2-5; TRBD1 agrees at 7 bases. The V gene end was trimmed by 6 bases and the J gene end by 1 base; junction bases not matched to a gene: 2. This CDR3 is built from 13 residues. CDR3 sequence reads: CASRGQLQETQYF. CDR3 coding DNA: TGTGCCAGCAGGGGACAGCTCCAAGAGACCCAGTACTTC.

The CDR3 DNA reads as TGTGCCAGCAGCCCCTCCCCTGAGGTGGGCGAGCAGTACTTC. It is translated as CASSPSPEVGEQYF. The chain links TRBV9 to TRBJ2-7; D is unclear. Germline V gene lookup returns CDR1 SGDLS and CDR2 YYNGEE. The CDR3 loop spans 14 amino acids. Trimming removed 4 bases at V and 6 bases at J, with 17 bases between. Supplemented by reference TRBV9 and TRBJ2-7, the full variable domain reads DSGVTQTPKHLITATGQRVTLRCSPRSGDLSVYWYQQSLDQGLQFLIQYYNGEERAKGNILERFSAQQFPDLHSELNLSSLELGDSALYFCASSPSPEVGEQYFGPGTRLTVT.

J is TRBJ2-5 and V is TRBV14; the match to TRBD1 covers 9 bases. Germline V gene lookup returns CDR1 SGHDN and CDR2 FVKESK. The CDR3 spans 16 residues. V shed 5 bases and J 2 bases; nucleotides not matched to a gene: 9. The CDR3 protein is CASSESTGGRQETQYF. The CDR3 DNA sequence: TGTGCCAGCAGCGAATCGACAGGGGGGAGACAAGAGACCCAGTACTTC.

The chain is built from TRBV3-1 and TRBJ2-3, with D possibly being TRBD2 (6 bases). Trimming took off 4 bases at V and 1 base at J, with 18 bases between the two ends. There are 17 residues in the CDR3. From germline, CDR1 is LGHDT and CDR2 YNNKEL (reference sequence). CDR3 sequence: CASSLGNRLDGTDTQYF. The CDR3 nucleotides read TGTGCCAGCAGCCTAGGAAACAGACTAGATGGCACAGATACGCAGTATTTT.

The genes are TRBV5-4 and TRBJ2-3; D gene uncertain. The CDR3 extends over 14 amino acids. CDR1 is SGHNT, CDR2 YYREEE, per germline (reference sequence). Trimming removed 4 bases at V and 4 bases at J, with 13 bases between. CDR3 in amino acids: CASSVHRAPDTQYF. The CDR3 DNA reads TGTGCCAGCAGCGTACACCGAGCCCCAGATACGCAGTATTTT.

The chain uses TRBV13 and TRBJ1-1; D is undetermined. In germline, CDR1 is PRHDT, CDR2 FYEKMQ (reference sequence). V gave up 1 base and J gave up 4 bases, with 16 bases separating them. The CDR3 is 16 amino acids. The CDR3 DNA is TGTGCCAGCAGCTTAGACCCTGCGACTATGGGCACTGAAGCTTTCTTT. Translated: CASSLDPATMGTEAFF.

This clonotype was counted once. The V and J genes are TRBV9 and TRBJ2-1; either TRBD1 or TRBD2 may fit D (6 bases each). CDR3 length equals 15 residues. The V end was cut by 3 bases, the J end by 3 bases, with 13 bases between. Germline CDR1 and CDR2: SGDLS and YYNGEE. The CDR3 DNA reads TGTGCCAGCAGCGAGGGGGGCGGCCTCTACAATGAGCAGTTCTTC. It yields the protein CASSEGGGLYNEQFF.

This clonotype has just one count. This chain connects TRBV7-9 to TRBJ2-5, with D perhaps assigned TRBD1 or TRBD2 (5 bases each). This CDR3 comprises 13 residues. Trimming cost V 10 bases and J 3 bases, with 15 bases left between them. Per the germline V gene, CDR1 is SEHNR and CDR2 is FQNEAQ (reference sequence). The chain's CDR3 is CATQWRGEETQYF. The CDR3 DNA is TGTGCCACCCAGTGGCGAGGGGAAGAGACCCAGTACTTC.

This clonotype was found once. The V call is TRBV16, the J call TRBJ2-7; 7 bases line up with TRBD2. V dropped 4 bases and J dropped 3; count of bases not matched to a gene: 9. Germline values: CDR1 KGHSY, CDR2 FQNENV. There are 15 residues in the CDR3. CDR3 DNA sequence: TGTGCCAGCAGCCCGAGTCCGGGAGGCGGCTACGAGCAGTACTTC. This sequence encodes CASSPSPGGGYEQYF.

The chain links TRBV7-9 to TRBJ2-7; D call uncertain. Trimming removed 1 base from V and 0 bases from J, with 10 bases in between. Germline V gene data show CDR1 as SEHNR and CDR2 as FQNEAQ (reference sequence). The CDR3 is 15 residues long. The CDR3 loop is CASSLVPGLSYEQYF. Here the CDR3 DNA reads TGTGCCAGCAGCTTAGTGCCCGGCCTCTCCTACGAGCAGTACTTC.

This rearrangement joins TRBV7-9 to TRBJ2-1, with D perhaps matching TRBD1 or TRBD2 (5 bases each). Germline V gives CDR1 SEHNR, CDR2 FQNEAQ (reference sequence). The V gene lost 1 base and the J gene lost 8 bases, with 12 bases spanning the gap. The CDR3 contains 14 residues. The CDR3 here is CASSLGSGRDEQFF. In nucleotides, the CDR3 is TGTGCCAGCAGCTTAGGTTCAGGGCGGGATGAGCAGTTCTTC.

The gene calls are TRBV4-1 and TRBJ1-2, with no clear D. V lost 1 base, J lost 3 bases, and 12 bases lay in between. This CDR3 region has 15 residues. CDR1 and CDR2 from the germline V gene are MGHRA and YSYEKL. CDR3 in DNA: TGCGCCAGCAGCCAAGGCGGTAGGGAGCACTATGGCTACACCTTC. Its protein product is CASSQGGREHYGYTF.

The chain joins TRBV30 to TRBJ2-1, with D possibly called TRBD1 or TRBD2 (5 bases each). V dropped 8 bases and J dropped 7 bases, with 21 bases sitting between them. Germline CDR1 and CDR2: GTSNPN and SVGIG (reference sequence). The CDR3 is made up of 14 amino acids. DNA of the CDR3: TGTGCCATGGCTCTGCTCGAGGGGTTTAATGAGCAGTTCTTC. It is translated as CAMALLEGFNEQFF. The full variable domain, with the rest looked up from reference TRBV30 and TRBJ2-1, is SQTIHQWPATLVQPVGSPLSLECTVEGTSNPNLYWYRQAAGRGLQLLFYSVGIGQISSEVPQNLSASRPQDRQFILSSKKLLLSDSGFYLCAMALLEGFNEQFFGPGTRLTVL.

The J gene is TRBJ2-6, the V gene TRBV13; tentative D call: TRBD1 (5 bases). V was trimmed by 3 bases and J by 2 bases, leaving 8 bases between them. Germline V gene sequence: CDR1 PRHDT, CDR2 FYEKMQ (reference sequence). The CDR3 extends over 15 amino acids. The CDR3 sequence: CASSFGRAGANVLTF. CDR3 bases: TGTGCCAGCAGCTTCGGCAGGGCTGGGGCCAACGTCCTGACTTTC.

The chain recombines TRBV30 with TRBJ2-5; TRBD2 aligns across 13 bases. Germline assignment: CDR1 GTSNPN and CDR2 SVGIG (reference sequence). Unmatched junction bases numbered 8, after V lost 5 bases and J lost 5 bases. This CDR3 contains 15 residues. The CDR3 region has the DNA TGTGCCTGGGGACTAGCGGGAGTTTCGGAGGAGACCCAGTACTTC. Protein product: CAWGLAGVSEETQYF.

V is TRBV7-9 and J is TRBJ2-3, with 7 bases identical to TRBD2. CDR1 and CDR2 (germline): SEHNR, FQNEAQ (reference sequence). With 5 bases clipped from V and 4 bases from J, the junction kept 12 bases outside the gene matches. The CDR3 covers 16 residues. As DNA, the CDR3 is TGTGCCAGCAGCGTCGCGAGCGGGGAGAGGGCAGATACGCAGTATTTT. Its translation is CASSVASGERADTQYF.

This chain connects TRBV20-1 to TRBJ2-7; 8 bases align to TRBD1. J lost 0 bases, V lost 0 bases, and 13 bases had no gene match. Per germline, CDR1 DFQATT and CDR2 SNEGSKA (reference sequence). The CDR3 covers 18 residues. The CDR3, as DNA: TGCAGTGCTAGAGATCAGACAGGGGTTACACCTAGCTCCTACGAGCAGTACTTC. This gives the protein CSARDQTGVTPSSYEQYF.